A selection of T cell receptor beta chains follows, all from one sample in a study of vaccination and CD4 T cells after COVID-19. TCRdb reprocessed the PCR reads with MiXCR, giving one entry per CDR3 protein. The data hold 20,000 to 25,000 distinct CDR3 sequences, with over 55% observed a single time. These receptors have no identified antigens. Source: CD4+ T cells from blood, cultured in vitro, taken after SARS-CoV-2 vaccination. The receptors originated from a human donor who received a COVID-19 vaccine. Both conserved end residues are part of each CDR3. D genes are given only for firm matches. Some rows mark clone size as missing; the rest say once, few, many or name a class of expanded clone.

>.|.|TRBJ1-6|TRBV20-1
CSASWAAGNSPLHF
TGCAGTGCTAGTTGGGCGGCAGGGAATTCACCCCTCCACTTT
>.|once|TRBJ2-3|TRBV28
CASSLILRGTDTQYF
TGTGCCAGCAGTTTAATACTCCGAGGGACAGATACGCAGTATTTT
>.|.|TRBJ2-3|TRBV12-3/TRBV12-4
CASSPGGNTQYF
TGTGCCAGCAGTCCCGGGGGTAATACGCAGTATTTT
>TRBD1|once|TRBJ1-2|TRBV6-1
CASSEWGQVYGYTF
TGTGCCAGCAGTGAATGGGGACAGGTATATGGCTACACCTTC
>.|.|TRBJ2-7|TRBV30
CAWSGTSLIYEQYF
TGTGCCTGGAGTGGGACAAGCTTGATCTACGAGCAGTACTTC
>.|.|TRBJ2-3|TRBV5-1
CASSPAIGTDTQYF
TGCGCCAGCAGCCCCGCCATAGGCACAGATACGCAGTATTTT
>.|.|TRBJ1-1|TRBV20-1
CSASRVGTEAFF
TGCAGTGCTAGCAGGGTGGGGACTGAAGCTTTCTTT
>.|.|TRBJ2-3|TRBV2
CATMTASLTDTQYF
TGTGCCACCATGACCGCTTCACTCACAGATACGCAGTATTTT
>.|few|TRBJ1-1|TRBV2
CASIGVVRDTEAFF
TGTGCCAGCATAGGGGTAGTCAGGGACACTGAAGCTTTCTTT
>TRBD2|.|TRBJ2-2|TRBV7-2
CASSFNGGAGDTGELFF
TGTGCCAGCAGCTTTAACGGGGGGGCTGGGGACACCGGGGAGCTGTTTTTT
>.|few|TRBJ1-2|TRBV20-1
CSASPPGRPRDYGYTF
TGCAGTGCTAGCCCCCCGGGGAGGCCGAGAGATTATGGCTACACCTTC
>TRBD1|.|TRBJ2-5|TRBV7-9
CASSLDRAGVPQETQYF
TGTGCCAGCAGCTTGGACAGGGCTGGGGTTCCACAAGAGACCCAGTACTTC
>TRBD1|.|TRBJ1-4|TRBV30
CAWSPGGREKLFF
TGTGCCTGGAGTCCAGGGGGACGTGAAAAACTGTTTTTT
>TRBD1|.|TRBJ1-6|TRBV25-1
CASSGTGTAYNSPLHF
TGTGCCAGCAGTGGAACCGGGACAGCCTATAATTCACCCCTCCACTTT
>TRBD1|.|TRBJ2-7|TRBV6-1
CASRQTGASLYEQYF
TGTGCCAGCAGGCAGACAGGGGCCTCTCTCTACGAGCAGTACTTC
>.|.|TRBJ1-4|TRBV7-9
CASSLGLGTNEKLFF
TGTGCCAGCAGCTTAGGACTCGGGACAAATGAAAAACTGTTTTTT
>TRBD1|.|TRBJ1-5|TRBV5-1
CASSPGTGGANQPQHF
TGCGCCAGCAGCCCAGGGACAGGGGGCGCGAATCAGCCCCAGCATTTT
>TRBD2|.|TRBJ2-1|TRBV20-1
CSARSVAGDYNEQFF
TGCAGTGCTAGGTCAGTAGCGGGGGATTACAATGAGCAGTTCTTC
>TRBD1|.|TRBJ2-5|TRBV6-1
CASRRHYGTGDIETQYF
TGTGCCAGCCGCCGACATTACGGGACAGGGGATATCGAGACCCAGTACTTC
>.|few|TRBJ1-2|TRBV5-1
CASRLTNYGYTF
TGCGCCAGCAGACTAACTAACTATGGCTACACCTTC
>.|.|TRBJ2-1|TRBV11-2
CASSPPVPGNEQFF
TGTGCCAGCAGCCCCCCCGTTCCCGGCAATGAGCAGTTCTTC
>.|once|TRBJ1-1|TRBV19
CASSIASRTLNTEAFF
TGTGCCAGTAGTATAGCGTCCCGGACATTGAACACTGAAGCTTTCTTT
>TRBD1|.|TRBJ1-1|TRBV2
CASGDRGRTEAFF
TGTGCCAGCGGGGACAGGGGGCGGACTGAAGCTTTCTTT
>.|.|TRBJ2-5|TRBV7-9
CASSLWGDEIVQGTQYF
TGTGCCAGCAGCTTATGGGGCGACGAGATTGTTCAAGGGACCCAGTACTTC
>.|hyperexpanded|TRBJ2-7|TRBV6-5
CASSYEGGSYEQYF
TGTGCCAGCAGTTACGAGGGGGGCTCCTACGAGCAGTACTTC
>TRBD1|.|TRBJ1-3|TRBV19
CASSIVGTDSGNTIYF
TGTGCCAGTAGTATAGTGGGGACAGACTCTGGAAACACCATATATTTT
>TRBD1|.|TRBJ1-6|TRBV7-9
CASSLTTGANSPLHF
TGTGCCAGCAGCTTAACTACAGGGGCAAATTCACCCCTCCACTTT
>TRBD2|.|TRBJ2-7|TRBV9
CASSVTSGGPYEQYF
TGTGCCAGCAGCGTGACTAGCGGGGGACCCTACGAGCAGTACTTC
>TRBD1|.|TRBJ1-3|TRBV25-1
CASSELDRDRGNTIYF
TGTGCCAGCAGTGAACTAGATCGGGACAGGGGAAACACCATATATTTT
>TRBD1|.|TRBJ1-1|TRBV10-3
CAIRPNSGQGGNTEAFF
TGTGCCATCAGACCAAACTCGGGACAGGGTGGGAACACTGAAGCTTTCTTT
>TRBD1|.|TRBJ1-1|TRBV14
CASSQESLRGQDTEAFF
TGTGCCAGCAGCCAAGAAAGTCTGCGGGGACAGGACACTGAAGCTTTCTTT